A selection of T cell receptor beta chains follows, all from one sample in a study of blood T cell repertoires in COVID-19. Produced via immunoSEQ multiplex PCR; TCRdb's table is partial and in-frame only. This sample has about 260,000 clones, with around four fifths found just once. Sequenced: PBMCs or T cells enriched from blood (not recorded which). The origin of the receptors is a man between 25 and 39 years old with acute COVID-19. Both conserved end residues are part of each CDR3. The D gene is left open where the match is weak. Not all rows give a size; the values are once, few, many and, for expanded clones, a class.

d_call	clone_size	v_call	j_call	cdr3_nt	cdr3_aa
-	-	TRBV5-4	TRBJ2-2	TGTGCCAGCAGCTTGGATCAGGGATACACCGGGGAGCTGTTTTTT	CASSLDQGYTGELFF
-	-	TRBV7-9	TRBJ1-2	TGTGCCAGCAGCTTGCTGACAGTGGGCTATGGCTACACCTTC	CASSLLTVGYGYTF
-	-	TRBV7-9	TRBJ2-1	TGTGCCAGCAGCCCTGAGGAGGGACCCTACAATGAGCAGTTCTTC	CASSPEEGPYNEQFF
-	-	TRBV7-2	TRBJ1-1	TGTGCCAGCAGCGTAGACAGGAGGGTGAACACTGAAGCTTTCTTT	CASSVDRRVNTEAFF
-	-	TRBV5-4	TRBJ1-6	TGTGCCAGCAGCTTGGGGCGGGGAGGGGGTTCACCCCTCCACTTT	CASSLGRGGGSPLHF
TRBD1	-	TRBV10-3	TRBJ1-4	TGTGCCATCAGTGAAGGGACAGGGAGGTCGGAAAAACTGTTTTTT	CAISEGTGRSEKLFF
-	-	TRBV27	TRBJ1-5	TGTGCCAGCGCAAATGCAGGGCGCAATCAGCCCCAGCATTTT	CASANAGRNQPQHF
TRBD2	-	TRBV5-4	TRBJ2-3	TGTGCCAGCAGCCCCACGGGAGCGGGAGTTGGAGATACGCAGTATTTT	CASSPTGAGVGDTQYF
-	-	TRBV19	TRBJ2-2	TGTGCTTCTGCGACAGGGAGGACCGGGGAGCTGTTTTTT	CASATGRTGELFF
TRBD1	-	TRBV5-6	TRBJ1-1	TGTGCCAGCAGCCGGAACAGGGGAGACACTGAAGCTTTCTTT	CASSRNRGDTEAFF
-	-	TRBV3-1/TRBV3-2	TRBJ2-2	TGTGCCAGCAGCCCGAGTAACCTGAACACCGGGGAGCTGTTTTTT	CASSPSNLNTGELFF
TRBD1	-	TRBV6-6	TRBJ1-5	TGTGCCAGCAGTCTCCTTTTAGGACAGGGGAACAATCAGCCCCAGCATTTT	CASSLLLGQGNNQPQHF
TRBD2	-	TRBV27	TRBJ2-1	TGTGCCAGCAGTCAGACTAGCGGGAGAATGAATGAGCAGTTCTTC	CASSQTSGRMNEQFF
-	once	TRBV20-1	TRBJ2-5	TGCAGTGCTAGTGCGCAGGGGTGGCAGGCTAAAGAGACCCAGTACTTC	CSASAQGWQAKETQYF
-	-	TRBV3-1/TRBV3-2	TRBJ1-6	TGTGCCAGCAGCCCGAGTTATCGAGGGAATAATTCACCCCTCCACTTT	CASSPSYRGNNSPLHF
-	-	TRBV7-3	TRBJ2-1	TGTGCCAGCAGCTTTACCCCGGTGGCGGTTGAGCAGTTCTTC	CASSFTPVAVEQFF
TRBD2	-	TRBV3-1/TRBV3-2	TRBJ2-2	TGTGCCAGCAGCCAACTCACTAGCGGGGGGCCTACCGGGGAGCTGTTTTTT	CASSQLTSGGPTGELFF
-	-	TRBV5-1	TRBJ1-2	TGCGCCAGCAGCGATTGGAGCGGCTACACCTTC	CASSDWSGYTF
-	once	TRBV4-1	TRBJ2-6	TGCGCCAGCAGCGGACGAACAGGGGGGGGCTCTGGGGCCAACGTCCTGACTTTC	CASSGRTGGGSGANVLTF
TRBD2	once	TRBV19	TRBJ2-3	TGTGCCAGTAGTGTACTAGCGGGTACGCAGTATTTT	CASSVLAGTQYF
-	-	TRBV5-1	TRBJ1-4	TGTGCCAGCAGCCCGGGAAGTGAAGGCTTGGGTGAAAAACTGTTTTTT	CASSPGSEGLGEKLFF
-	few	TRBV12-5	TRBJ2-3	TGTGCTAGTGGCCCCGGGGTATCGGGCACAGATACGCAGTATTTT	CASGPGVSGTDTQYF
-	-	TRBV2	TRBJ1-5	TGTGCCGCAAACAGGGTTTCGAGTCAGCCCCAGCATTTT	CAANRVSSQPQHF
-	-	TRBV20-1	TRBJ2-3	TGCAGTGCCGCTGGGGGCGGGACGCAGTATTTT	CSAAGGGTQYF
-	-	TRBV27	TRBJ1-5	TGTGCCAGCAAGGAGGCGGGGCCGAATCAGCCCCAGCATTTT	CASKEAGPNQPQHF
TRBD1	-	TRBV19	TRBJ1-4	TGTGCCAGTAGTATACGGTTATTTGGACAGGGGAACGAAAAACTGTTTTTT	CASSIRLFGQGNEKLFF
TRBD2	-	TRBV7-6	TRBJ2-5	TGTGCCAGCAGCCAGCTAGCGGGGGATTCGGGGACCCAGTACTTC	CASSQLAGDSGTQYF